The T cell receptor (beta chain) under discussion was sequenced for a study of response to subunit inactivated influenza vaccine. This clonotype was seen only a few times. Compared with germline, one end of the junction differs, possibly owing to a read error. Germline values: CDR1 MGHDK, CDR2 SYGVNS. This CDR3 has 13 amino acids. TCRdb reprocessed the RT-PCR reads via MiXCR and lists one record per CDR3 protein. The table lists roughly 460,000 distinct CDR3 sequences, 9.5% to 13% of them singletons. The clonotype originates from a man between 45 and 60 years old who received an inactivated influenza vaccine. This chain uses TRBV25-1 with TRBJ1-1; D possibly corresponds to TRBD1 (6 bases). Specimen: PBMCs from blood, collected about 40 days after vaccination. CDR3 sequence reads: CASRKQGSSGEIF. In DNA, the CDR3 is TGTGCCAGCAGAAAACAGGGTTCCTCCGGAGAGATCTTT.